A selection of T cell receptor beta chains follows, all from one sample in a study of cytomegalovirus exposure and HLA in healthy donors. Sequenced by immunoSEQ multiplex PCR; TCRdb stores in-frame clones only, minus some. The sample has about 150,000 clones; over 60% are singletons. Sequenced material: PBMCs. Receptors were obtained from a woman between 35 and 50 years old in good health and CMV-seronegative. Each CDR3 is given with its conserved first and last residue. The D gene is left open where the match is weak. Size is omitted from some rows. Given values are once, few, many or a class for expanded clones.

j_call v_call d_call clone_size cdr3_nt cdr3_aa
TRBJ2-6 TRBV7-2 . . TGTGCCGGAAACAGGGGACTTTTTAGCTCTGGGGCCAACGTCCTGACTTTC CAGNRGLFSSGANVLTF
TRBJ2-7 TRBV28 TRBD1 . TGTGCCAGCAGTTCTTCCGGGACAGGCTCCTACGAGCAGTACTTC CASSSSGTGSYEQYF
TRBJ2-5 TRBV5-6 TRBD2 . TGTGCCAGCAGCTTGCTCTTAGCGGGAGGTGGGGAGACCCAGTACTTC CASSLLLAGGGETQYF
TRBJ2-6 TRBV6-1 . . TGTGCCAGCAGTGCCCGACACCTCTCTGGGGCCAACGTCCTGACTTTC CASSARHLSGANVLTF
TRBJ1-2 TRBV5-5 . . TGTGCCAGCAGCTTGTGGCAGGGTAAGTCCAAATATGGCTACACCTTC CASSLWQGKSKYGYTF
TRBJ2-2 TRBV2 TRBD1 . TGTGCCAGCAGCGGGGGACAGGGGGCTCGGTACACCGGGGAGCTGTTTTTT CASSGGQGARYTGELFF
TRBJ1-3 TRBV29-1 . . TGCAGCGTTGAAGGCAGCTCTGGAAACACCATATATTTT CSVEGSSGNTIYF
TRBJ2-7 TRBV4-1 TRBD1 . TGCGCCAGCAGCCAAACGGGACAGCCAACTTACGAGCAGTACTTC CASSQTGQPTYEQYF
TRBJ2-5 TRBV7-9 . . TGTGCCAGCAGCTTAGCGGGGGCAGAAGGGGAGACCCAGTACTTC CASSLAGAEGETQYF
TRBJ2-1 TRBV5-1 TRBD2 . TGCGCCAGCAGCTTGACTAGCGGGGGATCCTACAATGAGCAGTTCTTC CASSLTSGGSYNEQFF
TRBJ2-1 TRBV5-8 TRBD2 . TGTGCCAGCAGCAAGGGACCGGGGGGGGTCTCCTACAATGAGCAGTTCTTC CASSKGPGGVSYNEQFF
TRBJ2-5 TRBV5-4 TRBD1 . TGTGCCAGCAGCCCAGGGACAGGGGAGGAGACCCAGTACTTC CASSPGTGEETQYF
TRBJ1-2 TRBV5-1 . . TGCGCCAGCAACCTTTTGACAGGCACTAACTATGGCTACACCTTC CASNLLTGTNYGYTF
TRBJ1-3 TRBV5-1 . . TGCGCCAGCAGGGAGGAAGCCAGCTCTGGAAACACCATATATTTT CASREEASSGNTIYF
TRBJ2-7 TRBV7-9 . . TGTGCCAGCAGCTCAAGCGGGCCCCCAGGACGGTACTTC CASSSSGPPGRYF
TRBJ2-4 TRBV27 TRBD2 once TGTGCCAGCAGTCCAGGGACTAGTGGGGACATTCAGTACTTC CASSPGTSGDIQYF
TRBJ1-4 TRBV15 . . TGTGCCACCAGCAGAGATCGGGGGACTGAAAAACTGTTTTTT CATSRDRGTEKLFF
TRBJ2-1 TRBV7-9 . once TGTGCCAGCAGCCTCAGAATGGACAGCAATGAGCAGTTCTTC CASSLRMDSNEQFF
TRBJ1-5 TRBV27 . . TGTGCCAGCAGTTTAGGCAGGCAGGGGCGTCATAGCAATCAGCCCCAGCATTTT CASSLGRQGRHSNQPQHF
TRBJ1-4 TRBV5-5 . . TGTGCCAGCAGCCCTAGCTGGGGGCCCAACGAAAAACTGTTTTTT CASSPSWGPNEKLFF
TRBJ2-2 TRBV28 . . TGTGCCAGCAGTTCCCCTAGAACTTCCACCGGGGAGCTGTTTTTT CASSSPRTSTGELFF
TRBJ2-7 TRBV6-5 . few TGTGCCAGCAGCCCGGGAACCTACGAGCAGTACTTC CASSPGTYEQYF
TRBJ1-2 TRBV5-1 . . TGCGCCAGCAGTCTAGAGGCCTCGAGGAAAGGCTATGGCTACACCTTC CASSLEASRKGYGYTF
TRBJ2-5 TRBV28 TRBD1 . TGTGCCAGCAGAAGGACAGGGGCCAAAGAGACCCAGTACTTC CASRRTGAKETQYF
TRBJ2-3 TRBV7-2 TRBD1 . TGTGCCAGCAGCTTAGACAGGGGGTTAAACGGAGATACGCAGTATTTT CASSLDRGLNGDTQYF
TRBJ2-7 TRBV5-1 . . TGCGCCAGCAGCTTGAATCTGACAGAACGCTACGAGCAGTACTTC CASSLNLTERYEQYF
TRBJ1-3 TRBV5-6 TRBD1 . TGTGCCAGCAGCTCCGGGACAGGCTCTGGAAACACCATATATTTT CASSSGTGSGNTIYF
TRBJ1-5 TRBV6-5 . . TGTGCCAGCAGTTACTCGACATCGGGCAATCAGCCCCAGCATTTT CASSYSTSGNQPQHF
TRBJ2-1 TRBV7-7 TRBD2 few TGTGCCAGCAGCCCAAACCAACTAGCGGGGATTGAGCAGTTCTTC CASSPNQLAGIEQFF
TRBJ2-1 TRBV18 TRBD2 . TGTGCCAGCTCACCTGGACTAGCGGGTAACTCCTACAATGAGCAGTTCTTC CASSPGLAGNSYNEQFF
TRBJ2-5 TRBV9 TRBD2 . TGTGCCAGCAGCCCGCGGGGGGGGCAAGAGACCCAGTACTTC CASSPRGGQETQYF
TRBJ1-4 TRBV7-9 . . TGTGCCAGCAGCCCCCCGAATGAAAAACTGTTTTTT CASSPPNEKLFF
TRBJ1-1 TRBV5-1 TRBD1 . TGCGCCAGCAGCTTGCAGGGGGAGGCATCTGAAGCTTTCTTT CASSLQGEASEAFF
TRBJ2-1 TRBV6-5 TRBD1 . TGTGCCAGCAGTTACGGACAGGGGATGAATGAGCAGTTCTTC CASSYGQGMNEQFF
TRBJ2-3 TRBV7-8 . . TGTGCCAGCAGCCTCCGCCAGACTACAGATACGCAGTATTTT CASSLRQTTDTQYF
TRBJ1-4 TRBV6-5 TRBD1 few TGTGCCACCCAGGGGGTTGCAACTAATGAAAAACTGTTTTTT CATQGVATNEKLFF
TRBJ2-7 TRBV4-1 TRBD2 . TGCGCCAGCAACGAGATGGGACTAGCTTCCTACGAGCAGTACTTC CASNEMGLASYEQYF
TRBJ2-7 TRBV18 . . TGTGCCAGCTCACCGCCGGGGGGCGGGAGCTCCTACGAGCAGTACTTC CASSPPGGGSSYEQYF
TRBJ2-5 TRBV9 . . TGTGCCAGCAGCCCATACTCCGCGGAGGCGGAGACCCAGTACTTC CASSPYSAEAETQYF
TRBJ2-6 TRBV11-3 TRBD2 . TGTGCCAGCAGCACGGCCCAGCGGGAGGGTTTTGGGGCCAACGTCCTGACTTTC CASSTAQREGFGANVLTF
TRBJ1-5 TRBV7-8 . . TGTGCCAGCAGCTTACAACAGAGCCCCAATCAGCCCCAGCATTTT CASSLQQSPNQPQHF
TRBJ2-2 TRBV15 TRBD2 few TGTGCCACCAGCAGAGATCGGGCGGGAGGGGACACCGGGGAGCTGTTTTTT CATSRDRAGGDTGELFF
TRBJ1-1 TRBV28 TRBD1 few TGTGCCAGCCTCGGACAGGGCACTGAAGCTTTCTTT CASLGQGTEAFF
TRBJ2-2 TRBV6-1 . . TGTGCCAGCAGTGAATACGAGTCCGGGGAGCTGTTTTTT CASSEYESGELFF
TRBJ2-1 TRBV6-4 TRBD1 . TGTGCCAGCAGTGTGTTGGCAGGGGGCCCTCACAATGAGCAGTTCTTC CASSVLAGGPHNEQFF
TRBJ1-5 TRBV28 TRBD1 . TGTGCCAGCAGCCGAGACAGGGAAGGATATCAGCCCCAGCATTTT CASSRDREGYQPQHF
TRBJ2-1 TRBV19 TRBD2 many TGTGCCAGTAGCCCTTACGGACTAGCTGGGAGCGAGCAGTTCTTC CASSPYGLAGSEQFF
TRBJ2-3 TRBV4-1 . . TGCGCCAGCAGCCAAGCGGGCACAGATACGCAGTATTTT CASSQAGTDTQYF
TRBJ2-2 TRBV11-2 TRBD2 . TGTGCCAGCAGCTTGATAAGCGGGAGACAAACCGGGGAGCTGTTTTTT CASSLISGRQTGELFF
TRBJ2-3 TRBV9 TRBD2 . TGTGCCAGCAGCGTAGGTACTAGCGGCACAGATACGCAGTATTTT CASSVGTSGTDTQYF
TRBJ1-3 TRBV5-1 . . TGCGCCAGCAGCCAGGCAGGGATAAGCTCTGGAAACACCATATATTTT CASSQAGISSGNTIYF
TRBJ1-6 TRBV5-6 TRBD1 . TGTGCCAGCAGCCTAGACAGGGGCGCCTATAATTCACCCCTCCACTTT CASSLDRGAYNSPLHF
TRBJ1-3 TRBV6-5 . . TGTGCCAGCAGTCGACCTAGTGGGAGCACCATATATTTT CASSRPSGSTIYF
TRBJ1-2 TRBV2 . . TGTGCCAGCAGTACAACAGGGAATCGGTATGGCTACACCTTC CASSTTGNRYGYTF
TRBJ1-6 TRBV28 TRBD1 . TGTGCCAGCAGCCCAGGACAGGGCTATAATTCACCCCTCCACTTT CASSPGQGYNSPLHF
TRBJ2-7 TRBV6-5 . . TGTGCCAGCAGTTCCCTGGACAGTGCCTACGAGCAGTACTTC CASSSLDSAYEQYF
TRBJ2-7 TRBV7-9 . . TGTTCCAGCAGCTTTTCAGGGGACGAGCAGTACTTC CSSSFSGDEQYF
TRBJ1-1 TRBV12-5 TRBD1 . TGTGCTAGTGGCCTGGGACAGGGGTTGAACACTGAAGCTTTCTTT CASGLGQGLNTEAFF
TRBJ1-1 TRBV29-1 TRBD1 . TGCAGCACGACAGGGAGTGAAACTGAAGCTTTCTTT CSTTGSETEAFF
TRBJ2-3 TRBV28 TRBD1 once TGTGCCACCAGGACAGGGACGAGCACAGATACGCAGTATTTT CATRTGTSTDTQYF